The clone carrying this T cell receptor beta chain was found many times. Its antigen is not known. The sample belongs to a study of blood T cells in healthy people across ages. Findings and caveats of the study: Age showed a roughly linear inverse relationship with TCR beta diversity per million T cells.

There are 13 residues in the CDR3. CDR1 is SQVTM, CDR2 ANQGSEA, per germline. Trimming took off 2 bases at V and 2 bases at J, with 9 bases between the two ends. A sample-barcoded 5' primer and a J-beta primer mix were used in a second PCR of about 7 to 12 cycles. MiXCR, applied by TCRdb to the 5' RACE reads, yields one record per CDR3 protein. The table lists more than 900,000 distinct CDR3 sequences, 25% to 35% of them singletons, with roughly 10% in the top ten. This sample was also put to use in a study of T cells of mothers and their children. That report notes: Donation was provided by three healthy Caucasian mothers along with their six children. The cDNA synthesis received all extracted RNA, at about 1.5 ug per 15 ul. When the second PCR was run, its M1S primer added sample barcodes and 2-4 random nucleotides.

This receptor was taken from a woman aged 40 to 49 in good health. The sample consisted of blood. This sequence joins TRBV29-1 and TRBJ1-2; tentative D call: TRBD1 (5 bases). In DNA, the CDR3 is TGCAGCGTTGAAATTGGGGACAACTATGGCTACACCTTC. Translating gives CSVEIGDNYGYTF. Using reference TRBV29-1 and TRBJ1-2 for the parts outside the CDR3, the full variable domain is SAVISQKPSRDICQRGTSLTIQCQVDSQVTMMFWYRQQPGQSLTLIATANQGSEATYESGFVIDKFPISRPNLTFSTLTVSNMSPEDSSIYLCSVEIGDNYGYTFGSGTRLTVV.